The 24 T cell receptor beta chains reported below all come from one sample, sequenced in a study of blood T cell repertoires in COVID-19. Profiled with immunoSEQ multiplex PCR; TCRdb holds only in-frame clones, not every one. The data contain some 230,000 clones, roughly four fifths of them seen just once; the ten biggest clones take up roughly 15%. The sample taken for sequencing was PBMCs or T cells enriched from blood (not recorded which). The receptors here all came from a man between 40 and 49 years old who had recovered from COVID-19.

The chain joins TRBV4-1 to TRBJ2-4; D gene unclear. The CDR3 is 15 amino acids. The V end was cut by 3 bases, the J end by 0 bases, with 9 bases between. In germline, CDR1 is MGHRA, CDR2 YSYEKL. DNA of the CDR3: TGCGCCAGCAGCCACGAACAGATAGCCAAAAACATTCAGTACTTC. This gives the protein CASSHEQIAKNIQYF.

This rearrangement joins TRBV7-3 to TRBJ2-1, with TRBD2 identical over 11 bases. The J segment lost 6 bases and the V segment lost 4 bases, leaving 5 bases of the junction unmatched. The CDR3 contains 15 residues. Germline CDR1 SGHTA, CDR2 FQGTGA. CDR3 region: CASSSPGTSGNEQFF. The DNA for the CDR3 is TGTGCCAGCAGCTCCCCCGGGACTAGCGGCAATGAGCAGTTCTTC. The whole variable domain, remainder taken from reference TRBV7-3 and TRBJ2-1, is GAGVSQTPSNKVTEKGKYVELRCDPISGHTALYWYRQSLGQGPEFLIYFQGTGAADDSGLPNDRFFAVRPEGSVSTLKIQRTERGDSAVYLCASSSPGTSGNEQFFGPGTRLTVL.

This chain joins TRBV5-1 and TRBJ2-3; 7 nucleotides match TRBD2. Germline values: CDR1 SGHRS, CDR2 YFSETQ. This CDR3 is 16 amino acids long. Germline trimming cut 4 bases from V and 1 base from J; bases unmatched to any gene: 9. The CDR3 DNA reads TGCGCCAGCAGCCCCTCCGTCCTAGCGGGCACAGATACGCAGTATTTT. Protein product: CASSPSVLAGTDTQYF.

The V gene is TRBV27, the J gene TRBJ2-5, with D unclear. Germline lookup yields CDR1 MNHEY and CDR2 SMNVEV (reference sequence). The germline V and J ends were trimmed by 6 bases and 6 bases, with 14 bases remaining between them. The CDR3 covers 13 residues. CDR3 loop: CASSKTRQQTQYF. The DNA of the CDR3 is TGTGCCAGCAGCAAGACGCGGCAACAGACCCAGTACTTC.

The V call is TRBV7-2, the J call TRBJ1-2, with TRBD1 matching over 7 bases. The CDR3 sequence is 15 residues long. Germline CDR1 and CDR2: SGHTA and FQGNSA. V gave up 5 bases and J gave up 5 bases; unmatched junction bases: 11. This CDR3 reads CASSPPDRPAYGYTF. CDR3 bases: TGTGCCAGCAGCCCCCCGGACAGGCCAGCATATGGCTACACCTTC.

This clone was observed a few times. The CDR3 DNA reads as TGTGCCAGCAGCCAATACACAGGGGGCTCTAGTGGCTACACCTTC. Amino acid sequence: CASSQYTGGSSGYTF. This rearrangement joins TRBV14 to TRBJ1-2, with TRBD1 identical over 9 bases. The CDR3 runs 15 residues. Germline loops: CDR1 SGHDN, CDR2 FVKESK. Losses at the gene ends were 2 bases for V and 7 bases for J; bases not matched to a gene: 8.

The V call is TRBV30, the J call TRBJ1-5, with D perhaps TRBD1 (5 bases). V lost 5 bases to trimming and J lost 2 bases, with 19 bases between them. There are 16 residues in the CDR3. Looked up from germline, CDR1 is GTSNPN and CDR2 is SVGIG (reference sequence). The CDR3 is CAWGSAGLAGNQPQHF. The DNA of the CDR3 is TGTGCCTGGGGGAGCGCAGGGCTTGCCGGCAATCAGCCCCAGCATTTT.

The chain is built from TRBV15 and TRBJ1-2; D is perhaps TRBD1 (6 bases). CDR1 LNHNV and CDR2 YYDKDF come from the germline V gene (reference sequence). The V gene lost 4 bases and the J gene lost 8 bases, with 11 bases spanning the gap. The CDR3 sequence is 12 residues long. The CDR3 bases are TGTGCCACCAGCAAATCAGGGGACGGCTACACCTTC. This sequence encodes CATSKSGDGYTF.

Here the CDR3 reads CASTRRGGTDTQYF. DNA for the CDR3: TGTGCCAGCACCCGGCGGGGAGGCACAGATACGCAGTATTTT. The rearrangement uses TRBV4-2 and TRBJ2-3, with D perhaps matching TRBD2 (6 bases). Germline CDR1 reads LGHNA; CDR2 reads YNFKEQ. V lost 7 bases, J lost 1 base, and 12 bases lay in between. The CDR3 length is 14 residues.

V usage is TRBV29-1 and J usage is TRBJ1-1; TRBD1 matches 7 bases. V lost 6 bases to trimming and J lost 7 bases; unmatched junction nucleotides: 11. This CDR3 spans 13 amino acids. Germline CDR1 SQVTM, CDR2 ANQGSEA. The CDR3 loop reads CSVTGAFGDEAFF. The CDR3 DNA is TGCAGCGTCACAGGGGCCTTCGGGGATGAAGCTTTCTTT.

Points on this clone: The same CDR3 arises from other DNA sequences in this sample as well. Written as DNA, the CDR3 is TGTGCCAGCAGTTTGGGAGGGGGACAGCCCCAGCATTTT. Translating gives CASSLGGGQPQHF. This chain connects TRBV27 to TRBJ1-5, with D possibly being TRBD1 (6 bases). The CDR3 has 13 amino acids. The germline V and J ends were trimmed by 3 bases and 7 bases, with 10 bases remaining between them. CDR1 is MNHEY and CDR2 is SMNVEV in the germline V gene (reference sequence).

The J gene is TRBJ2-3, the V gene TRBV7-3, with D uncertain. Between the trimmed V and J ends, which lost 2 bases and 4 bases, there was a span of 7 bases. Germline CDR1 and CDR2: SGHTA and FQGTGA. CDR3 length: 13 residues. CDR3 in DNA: TGTGCCAGCAGCTTATCGGCGGCAGATACGCAGTATTTT. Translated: CASSLSAADTQYF.

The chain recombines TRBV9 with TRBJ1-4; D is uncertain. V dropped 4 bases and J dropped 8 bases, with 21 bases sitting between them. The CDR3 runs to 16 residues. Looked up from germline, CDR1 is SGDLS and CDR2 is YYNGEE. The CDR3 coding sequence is TGTGCCAGCAGCTCCGTCGACGGCGGAGGAAAGGAAAAACTGTTTTTT. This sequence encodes CASSSVDGGGKEKLFF.

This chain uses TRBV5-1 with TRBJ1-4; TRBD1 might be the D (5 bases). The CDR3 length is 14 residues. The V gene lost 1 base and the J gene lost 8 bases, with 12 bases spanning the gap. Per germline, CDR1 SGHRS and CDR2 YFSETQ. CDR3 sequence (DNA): TGCGCCAGCAGCTTGACAGGTCGGAAAGAAAAACTGTTTTTT. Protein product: CASSLTGRKEKLFF.

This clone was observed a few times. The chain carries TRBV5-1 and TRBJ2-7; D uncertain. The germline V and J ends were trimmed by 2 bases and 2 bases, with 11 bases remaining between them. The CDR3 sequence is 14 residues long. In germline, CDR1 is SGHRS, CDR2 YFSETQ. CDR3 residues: CASSFASETYEQYF. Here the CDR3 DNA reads TGCGCCAGCAGCTTTGCATCGGAGACCTACGAGCAGTACTTC.

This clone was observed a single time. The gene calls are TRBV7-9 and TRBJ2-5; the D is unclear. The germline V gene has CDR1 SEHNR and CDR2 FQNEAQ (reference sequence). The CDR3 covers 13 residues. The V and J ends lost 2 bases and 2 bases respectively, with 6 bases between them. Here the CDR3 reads CASSLFAQETQYF. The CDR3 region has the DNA TGTGCCAGCAGCTTATTCGCGCAAGAGACCCAGTACTTC.

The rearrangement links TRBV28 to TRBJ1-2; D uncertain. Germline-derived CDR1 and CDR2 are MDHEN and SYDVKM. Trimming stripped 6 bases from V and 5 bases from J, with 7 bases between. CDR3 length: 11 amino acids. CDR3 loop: CASSSGYGYTF. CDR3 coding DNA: TGTGCCAGCAGCTCAGGATATGGCTACACCTTC.

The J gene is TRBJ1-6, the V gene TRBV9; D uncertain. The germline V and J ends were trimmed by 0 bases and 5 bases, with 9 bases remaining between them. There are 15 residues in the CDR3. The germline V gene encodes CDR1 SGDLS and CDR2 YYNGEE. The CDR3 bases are TGTGCCAGCAGCGTAGTGCCCGAGGATAATTCACCCCTCCACTTT. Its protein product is CASSVVPEDNSPLHF. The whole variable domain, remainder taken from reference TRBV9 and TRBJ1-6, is DSGVTQTPKHLITATGQRVTLRCSPRSGDLSVYWYQQSLDQGLQFLIQYYNGEERAKGNILERFSAQQFPDLHSELNLSSLELGDSALYFCASSVVPEDNSPLHFGNGTRLTVT.

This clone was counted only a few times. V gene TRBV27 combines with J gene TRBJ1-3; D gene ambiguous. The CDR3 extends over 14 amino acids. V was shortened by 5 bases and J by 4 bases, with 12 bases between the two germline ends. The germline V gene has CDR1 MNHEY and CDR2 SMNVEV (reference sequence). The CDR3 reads CASSVSPGGNTIYF. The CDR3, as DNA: TGTGCCAGCAGTGTGAGCCCCGGGGGAAACACCATATATTTT.

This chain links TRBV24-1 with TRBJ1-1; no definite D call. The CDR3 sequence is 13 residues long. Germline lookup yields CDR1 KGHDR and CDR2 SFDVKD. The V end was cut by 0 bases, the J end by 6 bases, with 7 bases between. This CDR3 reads CATSDLRSAEAFF. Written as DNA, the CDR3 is TGTGCCACCAGTGATTTGCGGAGCGCTGAAGCTTTCTTT.

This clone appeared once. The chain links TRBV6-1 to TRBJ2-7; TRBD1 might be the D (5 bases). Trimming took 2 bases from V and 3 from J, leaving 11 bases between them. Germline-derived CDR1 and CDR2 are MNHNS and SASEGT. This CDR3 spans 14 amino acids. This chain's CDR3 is CASSEQGVSYEQYF. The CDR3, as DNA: TGTGCCAGCAGTGAACAGGGTGTAAGCTACGAGCAGTACTTC.

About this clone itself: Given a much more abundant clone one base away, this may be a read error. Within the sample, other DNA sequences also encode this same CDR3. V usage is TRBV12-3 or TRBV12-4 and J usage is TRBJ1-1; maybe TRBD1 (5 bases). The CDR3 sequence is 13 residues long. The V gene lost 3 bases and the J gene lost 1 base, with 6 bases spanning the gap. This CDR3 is CASSLGPNTEAFF. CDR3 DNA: TGTGCCAGCAGTTTGGGGCCGAACACTGAAGCTTTCTTT.

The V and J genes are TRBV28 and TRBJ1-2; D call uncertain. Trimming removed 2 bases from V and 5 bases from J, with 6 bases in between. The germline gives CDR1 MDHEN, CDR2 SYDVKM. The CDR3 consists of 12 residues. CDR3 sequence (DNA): TGTGCCAGCAGTTTACCCACATATGGCTACACCTTC. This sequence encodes CASSLPTYGYTF.

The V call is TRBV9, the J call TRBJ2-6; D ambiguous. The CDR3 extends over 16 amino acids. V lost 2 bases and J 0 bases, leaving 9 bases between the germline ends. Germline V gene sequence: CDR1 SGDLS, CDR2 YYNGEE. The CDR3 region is CASSVRSASGANVLTF. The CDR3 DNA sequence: TGTGCCAGCAGCGTCCGCAGTGCCTCTGGGGCCAACGTCCTGACTTTC.